The 31 T cell receptor beta chains listed next were all sequenced from one sample in a study of blood T cell repertoires in COVID-19. Generated by immunoSEQ multiplex PCR, the TCRdb table keeps only in-frame clones and is missing some. Of 60,000 to 90,000 clones listed, 75% to 95% are singletons. What was sequenced was peripheral blood. Source of these receptors: an elderly woman with acute or convalescent COVID-19.

The gene calls are TRBV28 and TRBJ1-3; tentative D call: TRBD1 (5 bases). V gave up 10 bases and J gave up 0 bases, with 13 bases separating them. The CDR3 runs 14 residues. Germline-derived CDR1 and CDR2 are MDHEN and SYDVKM. The CDR3 here is CAIIGGSSGNTIYF. The CDR3 DNA is TGTGCCATAATCGGGGGTTCCTCTGGAAACACCATATATTTT.

V is TRBV9 and J is TRBJ2-3; no definite D call. The CDR3 extends over 16 amino acids. Germline CDR1 and CDR2: SGDLS and YYNGEE. Trimming left V 4 bases short and J 2 bases short, with 17 bases between. The CDR3 reads CASSPSPQTSTDTQYF. The CDR3 nucleotides read TGTGCCAGCAGCCCTAGTCCCCAGACGTCCACAGATACGCAGTATTTT.

The V call is TRBV2, the J call TRBJ1-2; TRBD1 matches 9 bases. Germline V gives CDR1 SNHLY, CDR2 FYNNEI. The CDR3 runs 17 residues. V trimming: 4 bases; J trimming: 0 bases; junction bases outside the gene matches: 9. The CDR3 nucleotides read TGTGCCAGCAGTGCAGGGACAGGGAGACTAGCTAACTATGGCTACACCTTC. Its protein product is CASSAGTGRLANYGYTF.

The chain carries TRBV4-1 and TRBJ2-7; D uncertain. This CDR3 spans 13 amino acids. The germline V gene has CDR1 MGHRA and CDR2 YSYEKL. V dropped 0 bases and J dropped 3 bases, with 6 bases sitting between them. CDR3 amino acids: CASSQEELYEQYF. The CDR3 region has the DNA TGCGCCAGCAGCCAAGAAGAGCTCTACGAGCAGTACTTC.

The V call is TRBV6-2 or TRBV6-3, the J call TRBJ1-2; the D gene is possibly TRBD1 (5 bases). Germline CDR1 is MNHEY and CDR2 is SVGEGT. V was pared by 6 bases and J by 6 bases, with 17 bases between. The length of the CDR3 is 14 residues. The CDR3 DNA reads TGTGCCAGCAGCTGGACAATCCTTCCCGATGGCTACACCTTC. Its translation: CASSWTILPDGYTF.

DNA of the CDR3: TGTGCCAGCAGCTTGGGGCAGTCCTCGAACACCGGGGAGCTGTTTTTT. This sequence encodes CASSLGQSSNTGELFF. This rearrangement joins TRBV5-4 to TRBJ2-2; no clear D gene. The germline V gene has CDR1 SGHNT and CDR2 YYREEE (reference sequence). Trimming stripped 0 bases from V and 0 bases from J, with 9 bases between. This CDR3 is built from 16 residues. The variable domain in full, completed from reference TRBV5-4 and TRBJ2-2, reads ETGVTQSPTHLIKTRGQQVTLRCSSQSGHNTVSWYQQALGQGPQFIFQYYREEENGRGNFPPRFSGLQFPNYSSELNVNALELDDSALYLCASSLGQSSNTGELFFGEGSRLTVL.

Only one count was recorded for this clone. This rearrangement joins TRBV6-5 to TRBJ2-2; 8 bases are shared with TRBD2. Trimming took 0 bases from V and 4 from J; bases not matched to a gene: 1. The CDR3 has 15 residues. Germline V CDR1 and CDR2: MNHEY, SVGAGI. The CDR3 nucleotides read TGTGCCAGCAGTTACTCCGGGGGGGCCACCGGGGAGCTGTTTTTT. Protein sequence: CASSYSGGATGELFF.

This chain links TRBV28 with TRBJ2-2; D perhaps matches TRBD1 (6 bases). The CDR3 is made up of 17 amino acids. Germline V gives CDR1 MDHEN, CDR2 SYDVKM. V lost 9 bases and J lost 0, with 20 bases in between. The CDR3 bases are TGTGCCAGTGTAGGCCATGGCCAGGGGCCGAACACCGGGGAGCTGTTTTTT. Translating gives CASVGHGQGPNTGELFF.

The chain combines TRBV12-3 or TRBV12-4 with TRBJ1-2; D possibly corresponds to TRBD1 (6 bases). CDR3 length: 13 amino acids. Trimming stripped 4 bases from V and 4 bases from J, with 10 bases between. The CDR3 sequence is CASSSVGAYGYTF. The CDR3, as DNA: TGTGCCAGCAGTTCCGTGGGGGCCTATGGCTACACCTTC.

The chain employs TRBV13 and TRBJ2-7; the D gene is possibly TRBD1 (5 bases). Germline loops: CDR1 PRHDT, CDR2 FYEKMQ (reference sequence). V lost 5 bases and J lost 6, with 23 bases in between. The CDR3 has 16 residues. CDR3 sequence reads: CASSERRRENGREQYF. CDR3 bases: TGTGCCAGCAGCGAGAGACGCAGGGAAAACGGACGCGAGCAGTACTTC.

V usage is TRBV23-1 and J usage is TRBJ2-1; no clear D. TRBV23-1 is recorded as an ORF, its role being uncertain. The V and J ends lost 3 bases and 0 bases respectively, with 12 bases between them. The CDR3 sequence is 16 residues long. The CDR3 spells CASSHTPVNSYNEQFF. CDR3 nucleotides: TGCGCCAGCAGTCACACCCCGGTCAACTCCTACAATGAGCAGTTCTTC.

The V call is TRBV19, the J call TRBJ2-5; the D gene is possibly TRBD1 (5 bases). Germline CDR1 is LNHDA and CDR2 is SQIVND (reference sequence). The CDR3 spans 13 residues. The V end lost 10 bases, the J end lost 5 bases, and 17 bases lay between the germline ends. The CDR3 loop is CATSQGAVETQYF. DNA of the CDR3: TGTGCCACCTCACAAGGGGCCGTTGAGACCCAGTACTTC. Combining the CDR3 with reference TRBV19 and TRBJ2-5 gives the whole variable domain DGGITQSPKYLFRKEGQNVTLSCEQNLNHDAMYWYRQDPGQGLRLIYYSQIVNDFQKGDIAEGYSVSREKKESFPLTVTSAQKNPTAFYLCATSQGAVETQYFGPGTRLLVL.

The chain carries TRBV18 and TRBJ2-5; D call uncertain. CDR1 is KGHSH, CDR2 LQKENI, per germline. The CDR3 extends over 14 amino acids. The V gene lost 0 bases and the J gene lost 1 base, with 6 bases spanning the gap. Here the CDR3 reads CASSPPAVQETQYF. In DNA form, the CDR3 reads TGTGCCAGCTCACCACCCGCAGTCCAAGAGACCCAGTACTTC.

This rearrangement joins TRBV5-4 to TRBJ2-3; 11 positions match TRBD2. Trimming at V came to 2 bases and at J to 8 bases, leaving 7 bases not matched to a gene. The CDR3 is made up of 15 amino acids. Per the germline V gene, CDR1 is SGHNT and CDR2 is YYREEE (reference sequence). The CDR3 reads CASSFAGTSGRTQYF. In DNA form, the CDR3 reads TGTGCCAGCAGCTTTGCCGGGACTAGCGGACGTACGCAGTATTTT.

V is TRBV19 and J is TRBJ1-2; D not certain. The germline V gene has CDR1 LNHDA and CDR2 SQIVND (reference sequence). This CDR3 has 13 amino acids. V lost 7 bases and J 2 bases, leaving 11 bases between the germline ends. The CDR3 spells CASIGRGNYGYTF. In nucleotides, the CDR3 is TGTGCCAGTATAGGGCGGGGAAACTATGGCTACACCTTC.

This chain joins TRBV10-1 and TRBJ1-2; no reliable D call. CDR1 is WNHNN and CDR2 is SYGVQD in the germline V gene (reference sequence). This CDR3 contains 18 residues. Between the trimmed V and J ends, which lost 6 bases and 1 base, there was a span of 24 bases. The CDR3: CASREGILSVAGNYGYTF. As DNA, the CDR3 is TGCGCCAGCAGAGAGGGAATTCTAAGCGTTGCCGGTAACTATGGCTACACCTTC.

The chain joins TRBV12-3 or TRBV12-4 to TRBJ2-1, with 9 bases aligning to TRBD2. The CDR3 is made up of 13 amino acids. Trimming removed 8 bases from V and 6 bases from J; junction bases left unmatched: 5. The CDR3 region has the DNA TGTGCCAGCGGGCGGGGGGGCCGCAATGAGCAGTTCTTC. Protein sequence: CASGRGGRNEQFF.

V and J are TRBV28 and TRBJ2-7; 9 bases fit TRBD1. V lost 6 bases and J lost 3; bases outside the gene matches: 12. The germline CDR1 and CDR2 sequences are MDHEN and SYDVKM. The CDR3 loop spans 16 amino acids. The CDR3 DNA reads TGTGCCAGCAGACCACAGGGGGCGAACCAAGGCTACGAGCAGTACTTC. This translates into CASRPQGANQGYEQYF.

A few counts support this clone. V usage is TRBV4-1 and J usage is TRBJ2-2, with 11 bases matching TRBD2. Germline-derived CDR1 and CDR2 are MGHRA and YSYEKL. The CDR3 is 17 amino acids. Unmatched junction bases numbered 4, after V lost 0 bases and J lost 4 bases. The CDR3 sequence: CASSQDLSGRGTGELFF. Written as DNA, the CDR3 is TGCGCCAGCAGCCAAGATCTTAGCGGGAGGGGCACCGGGGAGCTGTTTTTT.

The chain recombines TRBV21-1 with TRBJ1-5; the table's D call of TRBD1 was not tested on the DNA. TRBV21-1 counts as a pseudogene. CDR3 length equals 14 residues. For the CDR3, the DNA is TGTGCCAGCAGAAAAGGGGCAGGGGATCAGCCCCAGCATTTT. This codes for CASRKGAGDQPQHF.

J is TRBJ1-3 and V is TRBV18, with D unclear. Germline CDR1 is KGHSH and CDR2 is LQKENI. The CDR3 spans 15 residues. Deletions cut 2 bases from V and 4 bases from J, with 12 bases between. The CDR3 protein is CASSPALVSGNTIYF. The CDR3 bases are TGTGCCAGCTCACCAGCGTTAGTGTCCGGAAACACCATATATTTT.

The chain uses TRBV4-3 and TRBJ1-1, with D unclear. The CDR3 is 14 amino acids. Trimming pared 1 base from V and 0 bases from J, leaving 6 bases between. CDR1 is LGHNA and CDR2 is YSLEER in the germline V gene. This CDR3 is CASSQGRLNTEAFF. The CDR3 nucleotides read TGCGCCAGCAGCCAAGGTCGTTTGAACACTGAAGCTTTCTTT.

This chain joins TRBV27 and TRBJ2-2; 8 bases are a match to TRBD1. Germline CDR1 MNHEY, CDR2 SMNVEV (reference sequence). V gave up 2 bases and J gave up 6 bases; unmatched junction bases: 5. There are 15 residues in the CDR3. The CDR3 loop is CASSLVRGRPGELFF. DNA for the CDR3: TGTGCCAGCAGTTTAGTCAGGGGGCGCCCCGGGGAGCTGTTTTTT.

The CDR3 sequence is CASSRTSGNSYNEQFF. The DNA of the CDR3 is TGTGCCAGCAGTCGGACTAGCGGGAACTCCTACAATGAGCAGTTCTTC. This chain uses TRBV3-1 (or the pseudogene TRBV3-2) with TRBJ2-1; 12 bases are a match to TRBD2. The J segment lost 0 bases and the V segment lost 6 bases, leaving 3 bases of the junction unmatched. The CDR3 covers 16 residues. In germline, CDR1 is LGHDT, CDR2 YNNKEL (reference sequence).

The chain joins TRBV6-5 to TRBJ1-5; no clear D gene. CDR1 and CDR2 from the germline V gene are MNHEY and SVGAGI. The CDR3 spans 13 residues. V was shortened by 7 bases and J by 0 bases, with 7 bases between the two germline ends. CDR3 nucleotide sequence: TGTGCCAGCAAAGAGCATAGCAATCAGCCCCAGCATTTT. Amino acid sequence: CASKEHSNQPQHF.

The CDR3 region has the DNA TGTGCCAGCTCACCGCAGGGGGCGGTTTCTGGGGCCAACGTCCTGACTTTC. This gives the protein CASSPQGAVSGANVLTF. The chain combines TRBV18 with TRBJ2-6; 8 nucleotides line up with TRBD1. V lost 3 bases and J lost 1; bases outside the gene matches: 5. In germline, CDR1 is KGHSH, CDR2 LQKENI. The CDR3 runs 17 residues.

The chain carries TRBV20-1 and TRBJ2-7, with a possible D match to TRBD1 (6 bases). The CDR3 extends over 11 amino acids. Germline CDR1 reads DFQATT; CDR2 reads SNEGSKA (reference sequence). Deletions cut 6 bases from V and 3 bases from J, with 9 bases between. CDR3 DNA: TGCAGTGCCCCGGACAGCTACGAGCAGTACTTC. As protein: CSAPDSYEQYF.

The V and J genes are TRBV21-1 and TRBJ1-2; whether TRBD1, the table's D call, matches the DNA was not checked. TRBV21-1 is marked as a pseudogene. The CDR3 is made up of 18 amino acids. The CDR3 sequence is CASSKGKDTAALNYGYTF. The CDR3, as DNA: TGTGCCAGCAGCAAAGGTAAGGACACAGCCGCACTTAACTATGGCTACACCTTC.

This chain joins TRBV9 and TRBJ1-1; tentatively, D is TRBD1 (5 bases). The length of the CDR3 is 14 residues. Looked up from germline, CDR1 is SGDLS and CDR2 is YYNGEE. V lost 4 bases, J lost 4 bases, and 14 bases lay in between. CDR3 nucleotide sequence: TGTGCCAGCAGCCCGCCGGGACTAGGCACTGAAGCTTTCTTT. Its translation is CASSPPGLGTEAFF.

The chain uses TRBV7-3 and TRBJ2-1; 8 bases fit TRBD1. Germline V gives CDR1 SGHTA, CDR2 FQGTGA. The CDR3 extends over 13 amino acids. V shed 6 bases and J 7 bases; nucleotides not matched to a gene: 5. As DNA, the CDR3 is TGTGCCAGCAGAGATCAGGGGGCTAATGAGCAGTTCTTC. Protein: CASRDQGANEQFF.

The chain carries TRBV5-4 and TRBJ2-2, with D possibly being TRBD1 or TRBD2 (6 bases each). Trimming pared 4 bases from V and 6 bases from J, leaving 19 bases between. The CDR3 length is 16 residues. Per germline, CDR1 SGHNT and CDR2 YYREEE (reference sequence). Here the CDR3 reads CASSLGAGIAAGELFF. CDR3 DNA sequence: TGTGCCAGCAGCCTGGGGGCGGGGATTGCCGCCGGGGAGCTGTTTTTT.